The T cell receptor (beta chain) described here comes from a study of T cells in Graves' hyperthyroidism and ophthalmopathy. The germline V gene encodes CDR1 SEHNR and CDR2 FQNEAQ (reference sequence). Trimming took 1 base from V and 10 from J, leaving 14 bases between them. The CDR3 spans 15 residues. This clonotype has more than one count but fewer than ten. Its target is not known. Overall study results and limits: Appearing also in blood were most of the thyroid clonotypes expanded above 0.001. Separation of ophthalmopathy from stable hyperthyroidism was achieved by a 13 V-J model. The model anticipated ophthalmopathy a median approximately six months pre-onset.

Diagnosis relied on clinical symptoms, serum thyroxine and TRAb, thyroid ultrasound and orbital computed tomography. Amplification of TCR beta CDR3 regions was performed using RNA transcripts as template. RT-PCR in the first round (using the HTBI primer set) targeted the TCR CDR3. Each CDR3 protein gets one entry after TCRdb re-called the multiplex PCR reads with MiXCR. The sample includes some 500,000 distinct CDR3 sequences, 13% to 15% of them seen just once. The chain has TRBV7-9 and TRBJ1-6; D possibly corresponds to TRBD1 (6 bases). The sequence was obtained from a woman younger than 35 with Graves' hyperthyroidism. The sequencing sample was made of blood. CDR3 DNA sequence: TGTGCCAGCAGCTTAGATGGGGCAGGGGAATCACCCCTCCACTTT. Its protein product is CASSLDGAGESPLHF.